Listed below are T cell receptor beta chains from one sample, sequenced in a study of shared clonotypes between healthy human individuals. Some clones are missing from TCRdb's copy, which holds only in-frame ones; the method was immunoSEQ multiplex PCR. The data show 2 million to 3 million clones, 93% seen once. The material sequenced was naive CD4+ T cells from PBMCs. These receptor sequences come from a man younger than 35 in good health. Some clones in this sample may be carry-over from other donors' samples. Both conserved end residues are part of each CDR3. Each record gives: J gene, V gene, D gene, clone size, CDR3 DNA, CDR3 protein. A D gene is named only where the DNA matches it firmly. Where a row states a size, it is once, few, many or the class of an expanded clone; other rows omit it.

j_call: TRBJ2-7; v_call: TRBV27; d_call: -; clone_size: -; cdr3_nt: TGTGCCAGCGGGGTTTTCCACGAGCAGTACTTC; cdr3_aa: CASGVFHEQYF
j_call: TRBJ2-1; v_call: TRBV10-3; d_call: TRBD1; clone_size: -; cdr3_nt: TGTGCCATCAGCGGGACAGGGACGTACAATGAGCAGTTCTTC; cdr3_aa: CAISGTGTYNEQFF
j_call: TRBJ2-7; v_call: TRBV27; d_call: -; clone_size: -; cdr3_nt: TGTGCCAGCCAGCAGGGGTTAACCTACGAGCAGTACTTC; cdr3_aa: CASQQGLTYEQYF
j_call: TRBJ2-1; v_call: TRBV7-2; d_call: TRBD2; clone_size: -; cdr3_nt: TGTGCCAGCAGCCTGCGGCGGGAGGGCCCCAATGAGCAGTTCTTC; cdr3_aa: CASSLRREGPNEQFF
j_call: TRBJ2-2; v_call: TRBV29-1; d_call: -; clone_size: -; cdr3_nt: TGCAGCGTTGAATCGGGCAGTACGAACACCGGGGAGCTGTTTTTT; cdr3_aa: CSVESGSTNTGELFF
j_call: TRBJ1-2; v_call: TRBV28; d_call: -; clone_size: once; cdr3_nt: TGTGCCAGCAGTTTAGCGCAGCCCGGCTACACCTTC; cdr3_aa: CASSLAQPGYTF
j_call: TRBJ2-5; v_call: TRBV10-3; d_call: -; clone_size: few; cdr3_nt: TGTGCCATCAGTGAGTCAGAGACCCAGTACTTC; cdr3_aa: CAISESETQYF
j_call: TRBJ1-2; v_call: TRBV7-9; d_call: -; clone_size: -; cdr3_nt: TGTGCCAGCACCGGGGGAGACTATGGCTACACCTTC; cdr3_aa: CASTGGDYGYTF
j_call: TRBJ2-4; v_call: TRBV4-3; d_call: -; clone_size: -; cdr3_nt: TGCGCCAGCAGCCAAGTCTATGGGGGTTTGGCCAAAAACATTCAGTACTTC; cdr3_aa: CASSQVYGGLAKNIQYF
j_call: TRBJ1-1; v_call: TRBV11-2; d_call: -; clone_size: few; cdr3_nt: TGTGCCAGCAGCTATACCTCTCTGTGGAACACTGAAGCTTTCTTT; cdr3_aa: CASSYTSLWNTEAFF
j_call: TRBJ1-1; v_call: TRBV7-9; d_call: TRBD1; clone_size: -; cdr3_nt: TGTGCCAGCAGGGGAGAGGGGGCAGCCAACACTGAAGCTTTCTTT; cdr3_aa: CASRGEGAANTEAFF
j_call: TRBJ2-7; v_call: TRBV14; d_call: -; clone_size: -; cdr3_nt: TGTGCCAGCAGCCAAGACCGGCCAGGGATCTCCTACGAGCAGTACTTC; cdr3_aa: CASSQDRPGISYEQYF
j_call: TRBJ2-7; v_call: TRBV20-1; d_call: -; clone_size: -; cdr3_nt: TGCAGTGCTCTTGGACCGGCCGAGCAGTACTTC; cdr3_aa: CSALGPAEQYF
j_call: TRBJ2-7; v_call: TRBV29-1; d_call: -; clone_size: -; cdr3_nt: TGCAGCGCCGGATCAGGGGACGAGCAGTACTTC; cdr3_aa: CSAGSGDEQYF
j_call: TRBJ1-2; v_call: TRBV28; d_call: -; clone_size: once; cdr3_nt: TGTGCCAGCAGTTCCCCCCTCGCCAGCGGCTATGGCTACACCTTC; cdr3_aa: CASSSPLASGYGYTF
j_call: TRBJ1-6; v_call: TRBV9; d_call: -; clone_size: -; cdr3_nt: TGTGCCAGCAGCGTAGACGGGCGGTTGGGGAATTCACCCCTCCACTTT; cdr3_aa: CASSVDGRLGNSPLHF
j_call: TRBJ1-1; v_call: TRBV2; d_call: -; clone_size: -; cdr3_nt: TGTGCCAGCAGCCAGGGTGCGGTCCTGAACACTGAAGCTTTCTTT; cdr3_aa: CASSQGAVLNTEAFF
j_call: TRBJ2-3; v_call: TRBV30; d_call: TRBD1; clone_size: -; cdr3_nt: TGTGCCTGGAGCCGTACAGGGGTTCCCACAGATACGCAGTATTTT; cdr3_aa: CAWSRTGVPTDTQYF
j_call: TRBJ2-3; v_call: TRBV29-1; d_call: TRBD2; clone_size: -; cdr3_nt: TGCAGCGTTGAATTTCCGGGAGGAATGACAGATACGCAGTATTTT; cdr3_aa: CSVEFPGGMTDTQYF
j_call: TRBJ2-2; v_call: TRBV9; d_call: -; clone_size: once; cdr3_nt: TGTGCCAGCAGCGTAGCGTCTGGTACCCCCGGGGAGCTGTTTTTT; cdr3_aa: CASSVASGTPGELFF
j_call: TRBJ2-4; v_call: TRBV7-9; d_call: -; clone_size: -; cdr3_nt: TGTGCCAGCAGCTTAGAGGGAAGACTAGCCAAAAACATTCAGTACTTC; cdr3_aa: CASSLEGRLAKNIQYF
j_call: TRBJ1-5; v_call: TRBV5-8; d_call: -; clone_size: -; cdr3_nt: TGTGCCAGCAGCGAGCAGGGCGGAGGCAATCAGCCCCAGCATTTT; cdr3_aa: CASSEQGGGNQPQHF
j_call: TRBJ2-5; v_call: TRBV5-4; d_call: -; clone_size: -; cdr3_nt: TGTGCCAGCAGCTTGGGGGGGCAGGGCCAGGAGACCCAGTACTTC; cdr3_aa: CASSLGGQGQETQYF
j_call: TRBJ1-1; v_call: TRBV4-2; d_call: TRBD1; clone_size: once; cdr3_nt: TGTGCCAGCAGCCAAGATCTTGTGGGACAGGGGGGCTCAATGAACACTGAAGCTTTCTTT; cdr3_aa: CASSQDLVGQGGSMNTEAFF
j_call: TRBJ2-7; v_call: TRBV5-6; d_call: TRBD1; clone_size: -; cdr3_nt: TGTGCCAGCAGCTTCCGACAGGGGTACGAGCAGTACTTC; cdr3_aa: CASSFRQGYEQYF
j_call: TRBJ1-5; v_call: TRBV6-5; d_call: -; clone_size: -; cdr3_nt: TGTGCCAGCAGTTACGTCGGAAGCAATCAGCCCCAGCATTTT; cdr3_aa: CASSYVGSNQPQHF
j_call: TRBJ1-2; v_call: TRBV6-5; d_call: -; clone_size: -; cdr3_nt: TGTGCCAGCAGACTTACAGGAACTAACTATGGCTACACCTTC; cdr3_aa: CASRLTGTNYGYTF
j_call: TRBJ1-6; v_call: TRBV5-4; d_call: TRBD1; clone_size: -; cdr3_nt: TGTGCCAGCAGCCGAGGGGGCTGGTTGAATTCACCCCTCCACTTT; cdr3_aa: CASSRGGWLNSPLHF
j_call: TRBJ2-1; v_call: TRBV9; d_call: TRBD2; clone_size: -; cdr3_nt: TGTGCCAGCAGCCCCCGTAGCGGGTTAACCTACAATGAGCAGTTCTTC; cdr3_aa: CASSPRSGLTYNEQFF
j_call: TRBJ1-2; v_call: TRBV28; d_call: -; clone_size: -; cdr3_nt: TGTGCCAGCAGGGGTACCTATGGCTACACCTTC; cdr3_aa: CASRGTYGYTF
j_call: TRBJ2-5; v_call: TRBV4-1; d_call: TRBD2; clone_size: -; cdr3_nt: TGCGCCAGCAGCCATTCCTGGGGGGGTAGAACGACCCAGTACTTC; cdr3_aa: CASSHSWGGRTTQYF
j_call: TRBJ1-5; v_call: TRBV5-1; d_call: TRBD1; clone_size: -; cdr3_nt: TGCGCCAGCAGCTCCGGGACAGCGAATCAGCCCCAGCATTTT; cdr3_aa: CASSSGTANQPQHF
j_call: TRBJ2-3; v_call: TRBV30; d_call: -; clone_size: -; cdr3_nt: TGTGCCTGGAGTACAGGCACAGATACGCAGTATTTT; cdr3_aa: CAWSTGTDTQYF
j_call: TRBJ2-3; v_call: TRBV2; d_call: -; clone_size: once; cdr3_nt: TGTGCCAGCATATGGGACCCGGGTCGGGACACAGATACGCAGTATTTT; cdr3_aa: CASIWDPGRDTDTQYF
j_call: TRBJ2-1; v_call: TRBV20-1; d_call: -; clone_size: -; cdr3_nt: TGCAGGCCGGGGCAATACAATGAGCAGTTCTTC; cdr3_aa: CRPGQYNEQFF
j_call: TRBJ2-7; v_call: TRBV6-1; d_call: -; clone_size: -; cdr3_nt: TGTGCCAGCAGTGTACTTACTACCTACGAGCAGTACTTC; cdr3_aa: CASSVLTTYEQYF
j_call: TRBJ1-1; v_call: TRBV4-3; d_call: -; clone_size: -; cdr3_nt: TGCGCCAGCAGCCAAGAACTAGGGACTGAAGCTTTCTTT; cdr3_aa: CASSQELGTEAFF
j_call: TRBJ1-5; v_call: TRBV27; d_call: TRBD1; clone_size: -; cdr3_nt: TGTGCCAGCAGTTTAAAGGGGGCTCACAATCAGCCCCAGCATTTT; cdr3_aa: CASSLKGAHNQPQHF